These 32 T cell receptor beta chains share one sample of origin, sequenced in a study of blood T cell repertoires in COVID-19. Clones were sequenced by immunoSEQ multiplex PCR, and TCRdb holds only the in-frame ones, with some missing. The sample holds some 270,000 clones, around nine tenths seen once. Sequenced: peripheral blood. The receptors shown here come from a man in his forties with active or convalescent COVID-19.

The CDR3 loop reads CASSQDGLAASSYNEQFF. CDR3 in DNA: TGTGCCAGCAGCCAAGACGGGCTAGCGGCCAGCTCCTACAATGAGCAGTTCTTC. The chain is built from TRBV4-2 and TRBJ2-1, with 7 bases identical to TRBD2. With 0 bases clipped from V and 0 bases from J, the junction kept 8 bases outside the gene matches. This CDR3 spans 18 amino acids. Germline CDR1 LGHNA, CDR2 YNFKEQ.

The chain uses TRBV2 and TRBJ1-3; D is undetermined. V lost 1 base and J 0 bases, leaving 13 bases between the germline ends. Germline values: CDR1 SNHLY, CDR2 FYNNEI. This CDR3 spans 17 amino acids. The DNA for the CDR3 is TGTGCCAGCAGTGAAGAGCTAGGCACCCACTCTGGAAACACCATATATTTT. This sequence encodes CASSEELGTHSGNTIYF.

The CDR3 reads CASSFTAGGQETQYF. The CDR3 nucleotides read TGTGCCAGTAGTTTTACAGCGGGGGGGCAGGAGACCCAGTACTTC. The chain recombines TRBV19 with TRBJ2-5; 10 positions match TRBD2. The CDR3 covers 15 residues. The trim removed 5 bases at V and 5 bases at J, leaving 8 bases unmatched. CDR1 LNHDA and CDR2 SQIVND come from the germline V gene (reference sequence).

J is TRBJ2-1 and V is TRBV10-3; no definite D call. This CDR3 contains 12 residues. CDR1 is ENHRY, CDR2 SYGVKD, per germline. V lost 3 bases, J lost 4 bases, and 4 bases lay in between. CDR3: CAISDSYNEQFF. In DNA, the CDR3 is TGTGCCATCAGTGACAGTTACAATGAGCAGTTCTTC.

This rearrangement joins TRBV6-5 to TRBJ1-1; possible D gene TRBD1, 6 bases. This CDR3 contains 15 residues. Per the germline V gene, CDR1 is MNHEY and CDR2 is SVGAGI. Deletions cut 7 bases from V and 1 base from J, with 16 bases between. CDR3 region: CASITGIWGNTEAFF. As DNA, the CDR3 is TGTGCCAGCATAACAGGGATTTGGGGGAACACTGAAGCTTTCTTT.

The CDR3 nucleotides read TGTGCCAGCAGCTCGAGACAGGCGTCTAGCAATCAGCCCCAGCATTTT. Its translation is CASSSRQASSNQPQHF. The V call is TRBV13, the J call TRBJ1-5, with D possibly being TRBD1 (6 bases). This CDR3 contains 16 residues. Between the trimmed V and J ends, which lost 4 bases and 0 bases, there was a span of 13 bases. Germline V CDR1 and CDR2: PRHDT, FYEKMQ (reference sequence).

This chain connects TRBV6-1 to TRBJ2-7; D remains ambiguous. The CDR3 loop spans 15 amino acids. Germline assignment: CDR1 MNHNS and CDR2 SASEGT. The germline V and J ends were trimmed by 0 bases and 1 base, with 10 bases remaining between them. The CDR3 nucleotides are TGTGCCAGCAGTGAAGCGATCAGGCTTTCCTACGAGCAGTACTTC. This encodes CASSEAIRLSYEQYF.

V is TRBV30 and J is TRBJ1-4; D unresolved. V was pared by 8 bases and J by 0 bases, with 10 bases between. The CDR3 covers 13 residues. Germline CDR1 reads GTSNPN; CDR2 reads SVGIG (reference sequence). CDR3 sequence: CAIGGATNEKLFF. The CDR3 bases are TGTGCCATAGGAGGAGCAACTAATGAAAAACTGTTTTTT.

CDR3 protein: CASSRGRTYEQYF. The CDR3 nucleotides are TGTGCCAGCAGCCGTGGGCGAACCTACGAGCAGTACTTC. V is TRBV6-5 and J is TRBJ2-7; no clear D gene. In germline, CDR1 is MNHEY, CDR2 SVGAGI. This CDR3 region has 13 residues. Trimming stripped 6 bases from V and 2 bases from J, with 11 bases between.

This sequence joins TRBV19 and TRBJ1-1, with a tentative D call TRBD1 (6 bases). The germline V gene has CDR1 LNHDA and CDR2 SQIVND (reference sequence). The CDR3 contains 15 residues. With 3 bases removed from V and 5 bases from J, the gap between germline ends came to 16 bases. The CDR3 DNA reads TGTGCCAGTAGTATTGAGGGGGGGGTTTGGACTGAAGCTTTCTTT. Amino acids: CASSIEGGVWTEAFF.

The V and J genes are TRBV6-1 and TRBJ1-4; 7 bases align to TRBD1. The V segment lost 0 bases and the J segment 5 bases; nucleotides outside the gene matches: 3. The CDR3 totals 15 residues. The germline gives CDR1 MNHNS, CDR2 SASEGT. The CDR3 DNA sequence: TGTGCCAGCAGTGAAGCCCAAGGGGGCAATGAAAAACTGTTTTTT. Translating it yields CASSEAQGGNEKLFF.

V is TRBV11-1 and J is TRBJ2-1; D perhaps matches TRBD2 (6 bases). This CDR3 comprises 13 residues. The germline V gene encodes CDR1 SGHAT and CDR2 FQDESV (reference sequence). V was cut by 0 bases and J by 12 bases, with 12 bases left in between. CDR3 protein: CASSLAGAGRQFF. CDR3 DNA: TGTGCCAGCAGCTTAGCAGGGGCCGGGAGGCAGTTCTTC.

The chain carries TRBV5-1 and TRBJ2-2; 13 bases fit TRBD2. V gave up 4 bases and J gave up 7 bases; unmatched junction bases: 7. This CDR3 comprises 16 residues. Germline V gene sequence: CDR1 SGHRS, CDR2 YFSETQ. The CDR3 nucleotides are TGCGCCAGCAGCGACGGACTAGCGGGAGTCGGCGGGGAGCTGTTTTTT. Translated, it gives CASSDGLAGVGGELFF. Together with reference TRBV5-1 and TRBJ2-2, the CDR3 gives the full variable domain: KAGVTQTPRYLIKTRGQQVTLSCSPISGHRSVSWYQQTPGQGLQFLFEYFSETQRNKGNFPGRFSGRQFSNSRSEMNVSTLELGDSALYLCASSDGLAGVGGELFFGEGSRLTVL.

The chain recombines TRBV5-1 with TRBJ1-6, with 11 positions matching TRBD1. The CDR3 consists of 15 residues. The V gene's germline CDR1 is SGHRS and CDR2 YFSETQ. The V gene end was trimmed by 4 bases and the J gene end by 9 bases; junction bases not matched to a gene: 6. The CDR3: CASSQSGTGGSPLHF. The CDR3, as DNA: TGCGCCAGCAGCCAATCCGGGACAGGGGGTTCACCCCTCCACTTT.

The CDR3 bases are TGTGCCAGCAAGGGGATTGCCAATGAAAAACTGTTTTTT. This gives the protein CASKGIANEKLFF. V is TRBV2 and J is TRBJ1-4; a weak D match, TRBD1 (5 bases). Between the trimmed V and J ends, which lost 7 bases and 5 bases, there was a span of 11 bases. Looked up from germline, CDR1 is SNHLY and CDR2 is FYNNEI. The CDR3 is 13 residues long.

This clone was seen more than once but under ten times. This sequence joins TRBV9 and TRBJ2-1; 7 bases align to TRBD2. Germline V gene data show CDR1 as SGDLS and CDR2 as YYNGEE. CDR3 size: 15 residues. After removal of 1 base from V and 6 bases from J, the junction contained 7 bases not matched to a gene. The CDR3 loop is CASSVWGGDLNEQFF. CDR3 in DNA: TGTGCCAGCAGCGTATGGGGAGGGGACCTCAATGAGCAGTTCTTC.

V and J are TRBV5-3 and TRBJ1-5; D is perhaps TRBD1 (5 bases). TRBV5-3 is flagged as an ORF with uncertain function. The CDR3 runs 13 residues. V was cut by 2 bases and J by 5 bases, with 8 bases left in between. The DNA for the CDR3 is TGTGCCAGAAGCTTCGGCAGGGATCAGCCCCAGCATTTT. Residues: CARSFGRDQPQHF.

V usage is TRBV4-1 and J usage is TRBJ1-4; weak D call: TRBD1 (5 bases). Germline CDR1 and CDR2: MGHRA and YSYEKL. V shed 4 bases and J shed 1 base, with 13 bases lying between them. This CDR3 has 16 residues. The CDR3, as DNA: TGCGCCAGCAGCCCGCCATTGGGGGGAACTAATGAAAAACTGTTTTTT. Protein: CASSPPLGGTNEKLFF.

The chain is built from TRBV30 and TRBJ2-7, with D perhaps matching TRBD1 (6 bases). With 0 bases removed from V and 3 bases from J, the gap between germline ends came to 9 bases. The CDR3 sequence is 13 residues long. From germline, CDR1 is GTSNPN and CDR2 SVGIG (reference sequence). The DNA for the CDR3 is TGTGCCTGGAGTGTTTACAGGGACTACGAGCAGTACTTC. Amino acid sequence: CAWSVYRDYEQYF.

This chain joins TRBV24-1 and TRBJ2-1, with TRBD1 as a possible D gene (7 bases). Per the germline V gene, CDR1 is KGHDR and CDR2 is SFDVKD. The CDR3 has 17 residues. V lost 7 bases to trimming and J lost 2 bases, with 20 bases between them. As DNA, the CDR3 is TGTGCCACCAGCGGCTCCGGAGGGACAGCCACCTACAATGAGCAGTTCTTC. It encodes CATSGSGGTATYNEQFF.

The chain carries TRBV27 and TRBJ1-5; D possibly corresponds to TRBD1 (5 bases). V was clipped by 4 bases and J by 4 bases, with 11 bases between them. This CDR3 comprises 14 residues. The V gene's germline CDR1 is MNHEY and CDR2 SMNVEV (reference sequence). The CDR3 loop reads CASSWRGGNQPQHF. For the CDR3, the DNA is TGTGCCAGCAGTTGGAGGGGTGGGAATCAGCCCCAGCATTTT.

The genes are TRBV9 and TRBJ1-3; D is unresolved. Per the germline V gene, CDR1 is SGDLS and CDR2 is YYNGEE. Trimming left V 0 bases short and J 11 bases short, with 12 bases between. CDR3 length: 13 amino acids. Here the CDR3 DNA reads TGTGCCAGCAGCGTAGAAGGTTCACAGTCCATATATTTT. It encodes CASSVEGSQSIYF.

V usage is TRBV30 and J usage is TRBJ1-4; no firm D call. CDR1 GTSNPN and CDR2 SVGIG come from the germline V gene (reference sequence). This CDR3 is 13 amino acids long. The CDR3 reads CARGRGKGEKLFF. CDR3 nucleotides: TGTGCTCGGGGTCGCGGGAAGGGTGAAAAACTGTTTTTT.

V gene TRBV18 combines with J gene TRBJ2-1, with TRBD2 matching 8 bases. Losses at the gene ends were 4 bases for V and 3 bases for J; bases not matched to a gene: 5. CDR1 and CDR2 from the germline V gene are KGHSH and LQKENI. This CDR3 spans 15 amino acids. CDR3 loop: CASSLFSGDYNEQFF. The CDR3 coding sequence is TGTGCCAGCTCACTCTTTAGCGGGGACTACAATGAGCAGTTCTTC.

J is TRBJ2-5 and V is TRBV19; D gene uncertain. The CDR3 has 13 amino acids. Germline loops: CDR1 LNHDA, CDR2 SQIVND (reference sequence). V lost 6 bases to trimming and J lost 4 bases, with 12 bases between them. The CDR3 protein is CASRENTRETQYF. The CDR3 coding sequence is TGTGCCAGTAGGGAGAACACGAGAGAGACCCAGTACTTC.

This chain joins TRBV6-5 and TRBJ2-3; 7 bases match TRBD2. Unmatched junction bases numbered 7, after V lost 6 bases and J lost 1 base. The germline CDR1 and CDR2 sequences are MNHEY and SVGAGI. This CDR3 region has 15 residues. The DNA of the CDR3 is TGTGCCAGCAGCATCGGGGGGATGCGCACAGATACGCAGTATTTT. This sequence encodes CASSIGGMRTDTQYF.

This clone occurred once. The chain links TRBV3-1 (or the pseudogene TRBV3-2) to TRBJ1-1; no definite D call. With 4 bases removed from V and 0 bases from J, the gap between germline ends came to 12 bases. Germline-derived CDR1 and CDR2 are LGHDT and YNNKEL (reference sequence). The CDR3 sequence is 15 residues long. The CDR3 is CASSLRKIMNTEAFF. CDR3 sequence (DNA): TGTGCCAGCAGCCTCAGGAAGATTATGAACACTGAAGCTTTCTTT.

The gene calls are TRBV7-3 and TRBJ2-3; tentatively, D is TRBD2 (5 bases). CDR1 and CDR2 (germline): SGHTA, FQGTGA. CDR3 length: 15 amino acids. The V end lost 4 bases, the J end lost 2 bases, and 13 bases lay between the germline ends. The CDR3 bases are TGTGCCAGCAGCTCAAGAGGGCAGTACACAGATACGCAGTATTTT. Translation gives CASSSRGQYTDTQYF.

The rearrangement uses TRBV19 and TRBJ1-2; 8 nucleotides agree with TRBD1. The CDR3 length is 15 residues. The junction had 11 bases not matched to a gene; V was cut back by 5 bases and J by 6 bases. Germline V gene sequence: CDR1 LNHDA, CDR2 SQIVND (reference sequence). The CDR3 coding sequence is TGTGCCAGTAGTCTCTCTGGACAGGGTCAGGATGGCTACACCTTC. Translating gives CASSLSGQGQDGYTF. Drawing the rest from reference TRBV19 and TRBJ1-2, the complete variable domain is DGGITQSPKYLFRKEGQNVTLSCEQNLNHDAMYWYRQDPGQGLRLIYYSQIVNDFQKGDIAEGYSVSREKKESFPLTVTSAQKNPTAFYLCASSLSGQGQDGYTFGSGTRLTVV.

In its sample, this clone was seen once. The rearrangement links TRBV3-1 (or the pseudogene TRBV3-2) to TRBJ2-5, with D maybe TRBD1 (5 bases). The CDR3 spans 14 residues. The V and J ends lost 1 base and 3 bases respectively, with 9 bases between them. Germline V gene lookup returns CDR1 LGHDT and CDR2 YNNKEL (reference sequence). DNA for the CDR3: TGTGCCAGCAGCCAAGTAGGGGTCAAAGAGACCCAGTACTTC. As protein: CASSQVGVKETQYF.

This sequence joins TRBV6-5 and TRBJ2-3, with D maybe TRBD2 (6 bases). The germline V gene encodes CDR1 MNHEY and CDR2 SVGAGI. The CDR3 loop spans 13 amino acids. V lost 8 bases to trimming and J lost 2 bases, with 11 bases between them. The CDR3 coding sequence is TGTGCCAGCGTGGGCGGGGTCACAGATACGCAGTATTTT. Translation: CASVGGVTDTQYF.

This chain connects TRBV5-6 to TRBJ2-5, with TRBD2 matching 9 bases. The V gene end was trimmed by 0 bases and the J gene end by 0 bases; junction bases not matched to a gene: 9. The CDR3 covers 18 residues. Germline V gene data show CDR1 as SGHDT and CDR2 as YYEEEE. CDR3 DNA: TGTGCCAGCAGCTTGGGACTAGCGGAGATTAGGTACCAAGAGACCCAGTACTTC. Translation: CASSLGLAEIRYQETQYF.